The rows below give T cell receptor beta chains drawn from one sample of a study of blood T cells in healthy people across ages. MiXCR, applied by TCRdb to the 5' RACE reads, yields one record per CDR3 protein. Counted here are roughly 1.9 million distinct CDR3 sequences, 30% to 40% occurring once; the ten biggest clones make up about 23%. Sequenced material: blood. The receptors shown here come from a human donor in good health. Both conserved end residues are trimmed from each CDR3. D genes are given only for firm matches.

J	D	V	length	CDR3
TRBJ1-5	NA	TRBV20-1	10	SARQDFQPQH
TRBJ2-1	NA	TRBV29-1	10	SPRTQLNEQF
TRBJ2-3	NA	TRBV5-1	13	ASSLAPVVTDTQY
TRBJ1-5	TRBD1	TRBV18	13	ASSRGTGANRPQH
TRBJ1-2	TRBD1	TRBV29-1	10	SGPTGGDGYT
TRBJ2-7	TRBD1	TRBV7-2	12	ASSTPGQHYEQY
TRBJ2-7	NA	TRBV10-3	14	AISEGGGRQGYEQY
TRBJ2-7	NA	TRBV20-1	13	SARDLTVSSYEQY
TRBJ2-1	NA	TRBV5-1	14	ASSLSGQTPKNEQF
TRBJ2-7	NA	TRBV7-6	12	ASSLGGEVYEQY
TRBJ2-1	NA	TRBV20-1	11	SALEGGGNEQF
TRBJ1-5	TRBD1	TRBV20-1	13	SAREHRGGDQPQH
TRBJ2-3	NA	TRBV12-3/TRBV12-4	11	ASSAGVADTQY
TRBJ1-3	NA	TRBV4-2	13	ASSLDRRSGNTIY
TRBJ2-7	TRBD1	TRBV4-3	13	ASSPLGTGTYEQY
TRBJ2-3	TRBD2	TRBV18	15	ASSPLTSGGATDTQY
TRBJ1-4	NA	TRBV28	12	ASSLVRASEKLF
TRBJ2-2	NA	TRBV29-1	11	SVAPVNTGELF